One sample yielded the 13 T cell receptor beta chains listed below, sequenced in a study of CD8 T cells in Susac syndrome. Random hexamers were used to reverse transcribe roughly 0.5 to 1 ug of RNA. TCRdb reanalysed the immunoSEQ multiplex PCR reads using MiXCR and keeps one entry per CDR3 protein. This table holds tens of thousands of distinct CDR3 sequences, about 94% found once. The specimen was CD8+ T cells from PBMCs. These receptors all stem from a human donor in good health.

This rearrangement joins TRBV13 to TRBJ2-5; D gene uncertain. The CDR3 spans 13 residues. V was pared by 2 bases and J by 4 bases, with 8 bases between. The germline V gene has CDR1 PRHDT and CDR2 FYEKMQ (reference sequence). The CDR3 nucleotides read TGTGCCAGCAGCTTAAGAAGGGCAGAGACCCAGTACTTC. This encodes CASSLRRAETQYF.

The rearrangement joins TRBV19 to TRBJ1-5; 9 bases line up with TRBD1. This CDR3 contains 15 residues. V lost 3 bases and J lost 4; bases outside the gene matches: 4. Germline loops: CDR1 LNHDA, CDR2 SQIVND (reference sequence). The CDR3 loop is CASSMKTGGNQPQHF. The CDR3 DNA reads as TGTGCCAGTAGTATGAAGACAGGGGGGAATCAGCCCCAGCATTTT.

The table lists this clonotype with a count of one. J is TRBJ2-3 and V is TRBV13; 8 nucleotides align to TRBD2. The V and J ends lost 4 bases and 4 bases, in that order; junction bases with no gene match: 19. The germline gives CDR1 PRHDT, CDR2 FYEKMQ (reference sequence). The CDR3 runs 19 residues. For the CDR3, the DNA is TGTGCCAGCAGCTCGGGACTAGTCCGAGAGAGGGAGGTCCCAGATACGCAGTATTTT. Translating gives CASSSGLVREREVPDTQYF.

The rearrangement links TRBV12-3 or TRBV12-4 to TRBJ1-1, with a tentative D call TRBD1 (6 bases). The V end lost 5 bases, the J end lost 0 bases, and 16 bases lay between the germline ends. This CDR3 is 16 amino acids long. Here the CDR3 reads CASSKPGTPLNTEAFF. CDR3 nucleotide sequence: TGTGCCAGCAGTAAACCAGGGACACCTCTGAACACTGAAGCTTTCTTT.

J is TRBJ2-6 and V is TRBV6-1; D is unclear. This CDR3 spans 18 amino acids. Trimming took 4 bases from V and 1 from J, leaving 17 bases between them. Germline CDR1 reads MNHNS; CDR2 reads SASEGT. The CDR3 nucleotides read TGTGCCAGCAGTGTACCTCCATGGGATCCTTCTGGGGCCAACGTCCTGACTTTC. This gives the protein CASSVPPWDPSGANVLTF.

The CDR3 is CASSSGTGAPSYEQYV. CDR3 nucleotide sequence: TGTGCCAGCAGCTCCGGGACAGGGGCGCCGTCCTACGAGCAGTACGTC. This sequence joins TRBV7-9 and TRBJ2-7; 10 bases fit TRBD1. The V segment lost 4 bases and the J segment 1 base; nucleotides outside the gene matches: 7. Germline assignment: CDR1 SEHNR and CDR2 FQNEAQ (reference sequence). The CDR3 spans 16 residues.

This chain joins TRBV6-5 and TRBJ2-3; 9 positions match TRBD2. Trimming removed 2 bases from V and 5 bases from J; junction bases left unmatched: 11. The CDR3 is made up of 17 amino acids. CDR1 and CDR2 (germline): MNHEY, SVGAGI. The CDR3 loop reads CASSYAASGAGQDTQYF. As DNA, the CDR3 is TGTGCCAGCAGTTACGCGGCTAGCGGGGCGGGACAAGATACGCAGTATTTT.

V usage is TRBV7-9 and J usage is TRBJ1-5; D is unclear. From germline, CDR1 is SEHNR and CDR2 FQNEAQ (reference sequence). The CDR3 extends over 13 amino acids. Between the trimmed V and J ends, which lost 5 bases and 5 bases, there was a span of 10 bases. CDR3 in amino acids: CASSEASDQPQHF. DNA for the CDR3: TGTGCCAGCAGCGAAGCCTCTGATCAGCCCCAGCATTTT.

The CDR3 is CASSLPWGELFF. The CDR3 DNA sequence: TGTGCCAGCAGCCTACCATGGGGGGAGCTGTTTTTT. The chain couples TRBV9 to TRBJ2-2, with D unclear. The CDR3 consists of 12 residues. The ends were cut back, 4 bases at V and 8 bases at J, with 9 bases in the middle. The germline V gene encodes CDR1 SGDLS and CDR2 YYNGEE.

A few counts support this clonotype. The V and J genes are TRBV20-1 and TRBJ2-6; the D gene is possibly TRBD1 (5 bases). Looked up from germline, CDR1 is DFQATT and CDR2 is SNEGSKA (reference sequence). The CDR3 is 14 residues long. V lost 3 bases and J lost 2, with 8 bases in between. DNA for the CDR3: TGCAGTGCTAGTGGCAGGGCTGGGGCCAACGTCCTGACTTTC. The encoded protein is CSASGRAGANVLTF.

The rearrangement uses TRBV7-9 and TRBJ2-7; D not resolved. V lost 1 base and J 6 bases, leaving 4 bases between the germline ends. Germline V gene sequence: CDR1 SEHNR, CDR2 FQNEAQ (reference sequence). The CDR3 extends over 11 amino acids. The CDR3 nucleotides read TGTGCCAGCAGCTTAGTTAGCGAGCAGTACTTC. It translates to CASSLVSEQYF.

The gene calls are TRBV7-2 and TRBJ2-1; 11 bases match TRBD1. Looked up from germline, CDR1 is SGHTA and CDR2 is FQGNSA. J lost 5 bases, V lost 4 bases, and 10 bases had no gene match. CDR3 length equals 17 residues. As DNA, the CDR3 is TGTGCCAGCAGCTCCAGACCGGGACAGGGGGTCCACAATGAGCAGTTCTTC. Translation gives CASSSRPGQGVHNEQFF.

V and J are TRBV3-1 and TRBJ2-3; TRBD2 is a possible D gene (6 bases). This CDR3 has 14 amino acids. The V gene lost 7 bases and the J gene lost 3 bases, with 14 bases spanning the gap. Germline V lookup: CDR1 LGHDT, CDR2 YNNKEL (reference sequence). DNA for the CDR3: TGTGCCAGCACGTCGCGGGGAGCGACAGATACGCAGTATTTT. Protein: CASTSRGATDTQYF.